This TCR beta chain was sequenced during a study of cytomegalovirus exposure and HLA in healthy donors. Study-wide findings and caveats: Upon later analysis, HLA-associated TCR beta chains proved more clonally expanded than other, equally common chains. Most TCR sequences showed up rarely, but some public TCRs showed up in many donors.

The PCR was carried out with 60 Vbeta primers and 13 Jbeta primers. Clones were read by immunoSEQ multiplex PCR, and TCRdb kept only the in-frame ones, dropping some. The data hold around 200,000 clones, with 82% observed a single time. A note on this clone: The antigen is unknown.

Germline V gene data show CDR1 as SGHDN and CDR2 as FVKESK. The CDR3 contains 15 residues. V gave up 4 bases and J gave up 0 bases, with 10 bases separating them. The TCR originated in a woman aged 18-35 years in good health and CMV-seronegative. The V and J genes are TRBV14 and TRBJ1-3; D is unclear. Sequencing used PBMCs. The CDR3 protein is CASSLQPTSGNTIYF. The CDR3 bases are TGTGCCAGCAGCCTACAGCCGACCTCTGGAAACACCATATATTTT. The whole variable domain, filled in from reference TRBV14 and TRBJ1-3, reads EAGVTQFPSHSVIEKGQTVTLRCDPISGHDNLYWYRRVMGKEIKFLLHFVKESKQDESGMPNNRFLAERTGGTYSTLKVQPAELEDSGVYFCASSLQPTSGNTIYFGEGSWLTVV.